The clone carrying this T cell receptor (beta chain) has only a few counts. Germline V gene data show CDR1 as LGHNA and CDR2 as YNFKEQ. CDR3 length: 15 residues. V trimming: 3 bases; J trimming: 6 bases; junction bases outside the gene matches: 7. The source of the sample is a study of cytomegalovirus exposure and HLA in healthy donors. Study-level information: An analysis done earlier identified fewer than 140 million unique TCR beta sequences from 190 million or so T cells.

Healthy individuals who donated bone marrow served as the donors. The PCR ran on 60 Vbeta and 13 Jbeta primers. Some clones are missing from TCRdb's copy, which holds only in-frame ones; the method was immunoSEQ multiplex PCR. The sample carries roughly 200,000 clones, roughly three quarters recorded once. The sequenced sample consisted of PBMCs. The receptor's source is a male donor in good health and CMV-seronegative. The rearrangement joins TRBV4-2 to TRBJ1-4; the match to TRBD1 covers 7 bases. The CDR3 nucleotides read TGTGCCAGCAGCCAGTCCGGACAGGTTGATGAAAAACTGTTTTTT. Residues: CASSQSGQVDEKLFF.